This TCR beta chain was recorded in a study of PD-1 blockade in classical Hodgkin lymphoma. Notes on the study in general: Before treatment, complete responders showed about the same diversity as newly diagnosed patients. Whereas CD4+ TCR diversity had risen significantly by C4D1, CD8+ TCR diversity had not. Later analyses included only patients treated at least 1 year post-ASCT.

The germline V gene has CDR1 MNHEY and CDR2 SMNVEV (reference sequence). The CDR3 totals 14 residues. V was pared by 0 bases and J by 10 bases, with 13 bases between. About this clone itself: Its cognate antigen is unknown.

Each patient relapsed following autologous stem cell transplantation, and prior brentuximab vedotin exposure differed. Profiled with immunoSEQ multiplex PCR; TCRdb holds only in-frame clones, not every one. This sample has over 70,000 clones; roughly nine tenths occur once, and the top ten carry roughly a fifth. The TCR originated in a human donor with classical Hodgkin lymphoma. The V gene is TRBV27, the J gene TRBJ1-3, with D possibly TRBD1 on 5 matching bases. The sequencing used peripheral blood mononuclear cells (PBMCs), collected at baseline. In DNA, the CDR3 is TGTGCCAGCAGTTTATCGCCTGTAGGGGATACCATATATTTT. It encodes CASSLSPVGDTIYF.